This record covers a single T cell receptor (beta chain). In the study's own analysis: Cell counts per sample came from amplifying reference gene primers. Repertoires were generated with immunoSEQ multiplex PCR, while TCRdb's copy carries only in-frame clones and drops some. The V and J calls and clone size were taken over from that table, and D and trimming were inferred from the DNA. The profile shows approximately 500,000 clones, more than 75% of them singletons. The CDR3 is 14 residues long. The V and J ends lost 0 bases and 7 bases respectively, with 13 bases between them. The germline V gene has CDR1 SGHRS and CDR2 YFSETQ. The source of the sample is a study of blood T cell repertoires in COVID-19. In the study overall: The cDNA or gDNA used as material had been derived from T cells, B-cell-depleted T cells, or PBMCs.

The study drew participants aged roughly 18 to 95 years from some 24 US areas. The sample comprised PBMCs or T cells enriched from blood (not recorded which). The V call is TRBV5-1, the J call TRBJ1-1; D gene ambiguous. The receptor's source is a woman aged 40 to 55 who had recovered from COVID-19. The CDR3 loop reads CASSLDVGQSEAFF. CDR3 sequence (DNA): TGCGCCAGCAGCTTGGACGTTGGGCAGAGTGAAGCTTTCTTT.